These 12 T cell receptor beta chains originate from one sample sequenced in a study of beta chain features in type 1 diabetes. The whole isolated RNA underwent reverse transcription, so sequencing captured expressed TCRB transcripts. The protocol was immunoSEQ multiplex PCR, while the TCRdb copy is restricted to in-frame clones and leaves out a portion. Among some 150,000 clones listed, 6.9% were seen once. The sequencing sample was made of central memory CD4+ T cells from blood. These receptors came from a woman aged 25-40 years in good health.

This clone was counted only a few times. The V gene is TRBV11-2, the J gene TRBJ2-5; D possibly corresponds to TRBD1 (6 bases). Germline values: CDR1 SGHAT, CDR2 FQNNGV. The CDR3 is 14 residues long. Trimming cost V 3 bases and J 1 base, with 9 bases left between them. The CDR3 here is CASSFTGTQETQYF. Written as DNA, the CDR3 is TGTGCCAGCAGCTTTACAGGGACCCAAGAGACCCAGTACTTC. Together with reference TRBV11-2 and TRBJ2-5, the CDR3 gives the full variable domain: EAGVAQSPRYKIIEKRQSVAFWCNPISGHATLYWYQQILGQGPKLLIQFQNNGVVDDSQLPKDRFSAERLKGVDSTLKIQPAKLEDSAVYLCASSFTGTQETQYFGPGTRLLVL.

At least ten counts were recorded for this clone. The gene calls are TRBV7-8 and TRBJ1-2; the D gene is possibly TRBD1 (5 bases). Germline CDR1 and CDR2: SGHVS and FQNEAQ. There are 14 residues in the CDR3. Trimming took 5 bases from V and 4 from J, leaving 14 bases between them. The CDR3 DNA reads as TGTGCCAGCAGCGGCAGCGCAGGGTCCTATGGCTACACCTTC. This translates into CASSGSAGSYGYTF.

J is TRBJ2-3 and V is TRBV7-2, with 10 nucleotides matching TRBD2. This CDR3 has 15 amino acids. Germline V gene lookup returns CDR1 SGHTA and CDR2 FQGNSA. V was clipped by 5 bases and J by 3 bases; unmatched bases: 5. The CDR3 region is CASSTYSGRTDTQYF. In DNA, the CDR3 is TGTGCCAGCAGCACCTATAGCGGGAGGACAGATACGCAGTATTTT.

The table lists this clone with a few counts. The chain recombines TRBV11-2 with TRBJ2-1, with 9 bases fitting TRBD2. V was pared by 5 bases and J by 7 bases, with 9 bases of the junction left unmatched. Germline CDR1 and CDR2: SGHAT and FQNNGV. CDR3 length equals 15 residues. The CDR3 DNA follows: TGTGCCAGCAGCCTCTTCGCGGGAGGGAGGAATGAGCAGTTCTTC. Translated, it gives CASSLFAGGRNEQFF.

This clone was recorded a few times. Here the CDR3 reads CAGTTVTSTPDSEQYF. The CDR3 DNA is TGTGCCGGGACTACAGTGACTAGTACGCCAGATTCCGAGCAGTACTTC. The rearrangement joins TRBV30 to TRBJ2-7; 7 bases line up with TRBD2. This CDR3 has 16 amino acids. The V and J ends lost 8 bases and 6 bases, in that order; junction bases with no gene match: 22. Germline CDR1 reads GTSNPN; CDR2 reads SVGIG (reference sequence).

This clone showed up just a few times. J is TRBJ2-1 and V is TRBV18; D possibly corresponds to TRBD2 (5 bases). Germline V gene lookup returns CDR1 KGHSH and CDR2 LQKENI. CDR3 length: 14 amino acids. Trimming removed 6 bases at V and 6 bases at J, with 15 bases between. This CDR3 is CASSSNGEPNEQFF. The CDR3 DNA reads TGTGCCAGCTCGTCGAACGGGGAGCCCAATGAGCAGTTCTTC.

This chain links TRBV6-4 with TRBJ2-1, with D unclear. The CDR3 contains 15 residues. Trimming took 4 bases from V and 9 from J, leaving 19 bases between them. CDR1 and CDR2 (germline): MRHNA, SNTAGT. The CDR3 DNA reads as TGTGCCAGCAGTGGACCCCGCAAGCGTTGCGGTGAGCAGTTCTTC. Residues: CASSGPRKRCGEQFF.

This clone was recorded a few times. This chain connects TRBV6-5 to TRBJ2-1, with 7 bases aligning to TRBD2. The CDR3 consists of 12 residues. V dropped 5 bases and J dropped 5; count of bases not matched to a gene: 0. Per the germline V gene, CDR1 is MNHEY and CDR2 is SVGAGI. The CDR3 coding sequence is TGTGCCAGCAGTACTAGCGACAATGAGCAGTTCTTC. It encodes CASSTSDNEQFF.

In this sample, this clone turned up many times. The chain combines TRBV7-3 with TRBJ2-7; weak D call: TRBD1 (5 bases). Germline CDR1 is SGHTA and CDR2 is FQGTGA. There are 14 residues in the CDR3. Trimming stripped 1 base from V and 7 bases from J, with 14 bases between. The CDR3 nucleotides read TGTGCCAGCAGCTTAAGGCGCAGGGTTGGGGAGCAGTACTTC. It specifies CASSLRRRVGEQYF.

The table lists this clone with a few counts. The J gene is TRBJ2-6, the V gene TRBV7-2; D is ambiguous. V lost 7 bases, J lost 3 bases, and 13 bases lay in between. CDR1 is SGHTA, CDR2 FQGNSA, per germline. The CDR3 consists of 15 residues. CDR3 nucleotide sequence: TGTGCCAGCACCGTTCAGGTGAATGGGGCCAACGTCCTGACTTTC. This translates into CASTVQVNGANVLTF.

The chain links TRBV6-5 to TRBJ1-4, with TRBD1 matching 9 bases. CDR3 length: 14 residues. Trimming cost V 6 bases and J 7 bases; bases outside gene matches: 6. CDR1 is MNHEY, CDR2 SVGAGI, per germline. Here the CDR3 reads CASSLGQGGEKLFF. The CDR3, as DNA: TGTGCCAGCAGCCTGGGACAGGGAGGTGAAAAACTGTTTTTT.

This clone has just a few counts. This sequence joins TRBV6-6 and TRBJ1-5; D possibly corresponds to TRBD1 (5 bases). Per the germline V gene, CDR1 is MNHNY and CDR2 is SVGAGI (reference sequence). The CDR3 consists of 16 residues. With 6 bases removed from V and 0 bases from J, the gap between germline ends came to 15 bases. The CDR3 nucleotides read TGTGCCAGCAGCTCCCCTGACAGACTTAGCAATCAGCCCCAGCATTTT. As protein: CASSSPDRLSNQPQHF.